The text below deals with one TCR beta chain. This clonotype has a count of ten or more. It lacks a known antigen. Base qualities are missing; no much larger clone stands one base away. Synovial fluid samples were matched to blood samples from the same ankylosing spondylitis patients. The sequencer was an Illumina HiSeq 2500. Quantitative 5'-RACE with molecular barcodes was used to prepare TCR beta libraries. From the authors' description of their analysis: A new computational method based on a probabilistic model of VDJ rearrangement was used to identify disease-linked TCR variants. The public sequencing data were trimmed at Q25 with fastp and processed into clonotypes with MiXCR by TCRdb, which kept only in-frame beta chains. Entries that share a CDR3 protein sequence are merged under the most common genes and DNA. These V and J calls originate from TCRdb's pipeline instead of the authors' own analysis. In all, the sample holds approximately 140,000 distinct CDR3 sequences, and roughly 8.8% of those were seen once. The top ten clonotypes cover approximately 7% of the sample.

Relative to germline, V is 4 bases shorter and J is 0 bases shorter, with 14 bases between their ends. In the germline V gene, CDR1 corresponds to SGHDT and CDR2 to YYEEEE. The CDR3 runs 16 amino acids, cysteine and phenylalanine included. The sequence is cut down to CDR3 DNA, 48 bases in frame from base 1. This record belongs to a study of CD8 T cells in ankylosing spondylitis (dated by TCRdb to about 2017). Regarding the research as a whole: T cell receptor beta repertoires were profiled in healthy donors and ankylosing spondylitis patients so that disease-linked TCR variants could be found. In total, the full study cohort was made up of some 110 healthy donors and 20 to 25 ankylosing spondylitis patients. Peripheral blood was sampled, and synovial fluid was also collected from ankylosing spondylitis patients. Broader findings and caveats from the paper: A CD8+ phenotype was shown by the disease-linked clones, which were found at relatively low frequencies in peripheral blood. Blood from ankylosing spondylitis patients appeared to be characterized by a TCR beta motif made up of fewer than ten highly homologous amino acid variants. Significant enrichment of the disease-linked clones was reported in matched synovial fluid samples from ankylosing spondylitis patients. Some motif variants were previously reported in synovial fluid and blood of reactive arthritis patients, suggesting common disease-initiation mechanisms.

The receptor was isolated from a male donor with ankylosing spondylitis. The rearrangement combines TRBV5-6 with TRBJ2-1; the D gene is not confidently resolved. Specimen: synovial fluid, either unsorted or a sorted T cell fraction (not recorded which). The CDR3 protein is CASSPLWKNSYNEQFF. The bases are TGTGCCAGCAGCCCCCTGTGGAAGAACTCCTACAATGAGCAGTTCTTC. Joined to the reference TRBV5-6 and TRBJ2-1 proteins, this CDR3 gives the full variable domain: DAGVTQSPTHLIKTRGQQVTLRCSPKSGHDTVSWYQQALGQGPQFIFQYYEEEERQRGNFPDRFSGHQFPNYSSELNVNALLLGDSALYLCASSPLWKNSYNEQFFGPGTRLTVL.